The 27 T cell receptor beta chains below were found in one sample sequenced in a study of T cell responses to AZD1222 COVID-19 vaccine. Clones were sequenced by immunoSEQ multiplex PCR, and TCRdb holds only the in-frame ones, with some missing. This sample yields 110,000 to 150,000 clones, of which approximately 92% are seen a single time; about 1.5% belongs to the top ten. The material was peripheral blood, obtained on day 0 of AZD1222 vaccination. The receptors were gathered from an adult in good health.

As DNA, the CDR3 is TGTGCCAGCAGTTTAAGTCTCGTGTGGCCCAAAAACCGTCCTGAGCAGTTCTTC. Its translation: CASSLSLVWPKNRPEQFF. J is TRBJ2-1 and V is TRBV27, with D hard to call. The CDR3 runs 18 residues. Trimming took 2 bases from V and 9 from J, leaving 26 bases between them. The germline CDR1 and CDR2 sequences are MNHEY and SMNVEV (reference sequence).

CDR3: CASSLGNNEQFF. The CDR3 bases are TGTGCCAGCAGCTTAGGTAACAATGAGCAGTTCTTC. The rearrangement uses TRBV11-2 and TRBJ2-1; D gene unclear. This CDR3 spans 12 amino acids. Per germline, CDR1 SGHAT and CDR2 FQNNGV. Deletions cut 1 base from V and 5 bases from J, with 3 bases between.

This rearrangement joins TRBV30 to TRBJ1-3; no clear D gene. The CDR3 contains 11 residues. V was clipped by 6 bases and J by 0 bases, with 3 bases between them. Germline assignment: CDR1 GTSNPN and CDR2 SVGIG (reference sequence). CDR3 DNA: TGTGCCTGTTTCTCTGGAAACACCATATATTTT. Its translation is CACFSGNTIYF.

The chain carries TRBV20-1 and TRBJ2-7; 7 bases fit TRBD2. The CDR3 runs to 15 residues. Losses at the gene ends were 3 bases for V and 5 bases for J; bases not matched to a gene: 13. Germline V CDR1 and CDR2: DFQATT, SNEGSKA (reference sequence). The CDR3 nucleotides are TGCAGTGCTAGTGACGCGGGAGCCTCATTCGACGAGCAGTACTTC. Translation: CSASDAGASFDEQYF.

The chain links TRBV7-9 to TRBJ1-6, with D possibly matching TRBD1 (5 bases). This CDR3 has 16 residues. V was cut by 3 bases and J by 6 bases, with 15 bases left in between. The germline CDR1 and CDR2 sequences are SEHNR and FQNEAQ (reference sequence). Here the CDR3 DNA reads TGTGCCAGCAGCTTCTACAGGACAACCCCTAATTCACCCCTCCACTTT. Translated: CASSFYRTTPNSPLHF. Looking up the rest from reference TRBV7-9 and TRBJ1-6 gives the full variable domain: DTGVSQNPRHKITKRGQNVTFRCDPISEHNRLYWYRQTLGQGPEFLTYFQNEAQLEKSRLLSDRFSAERPKGSFSTLEIQRTEQGDSAMYLCASSFYRTTPNSPLHFGNGTRLTVT.

This rearrangement joins TRBV1 to TRBJ2-2; no DNA check was done on the table's D call, TRBD2. TRBV1 is a documented pseudogene. This CDR3 has 16 residues. The DNA for the CDR3 is TGCACCAGCAGCAAAGTCGGGAGAGGAGGTGTTGGGGAGCTGTTTTTT. Encoded protein: CTSSKVGRGGVGELFF.

J is TRBJ1-1 and V is TRBV19, with a possible D match to TRBD1 (5 bases). Germline V gene lookup returns CDR1 LNHDA and CDR2 SQIVND (reference sequence). The CDR3 is 15 amino acids. V was shortened by 8 bases and J by 5 bases, with 21 bases between the two germline ends. Here the CDR3 reads CASLYTGARGTEAFF. CDR3 coding DNA: TGTGCCAGTTTATATACCGGGGCAAGAGGAACTGAAGCTTTCTTT.

This clone came up once. V gene TRBV5-1 combines with J gene TRBJ2-3; TRBD1 is a possible D gene (6 bases). The CDR3 covers 15 residues. Trimming took off 0 bases at V and 1 base at J, with 9 bases between the two ends. CDR1 is SGHRS, CDR2 YFSETQ, per germline. Here the CDR3 reads CASSLDRAGTDTQYF. The CDR3 DNA sequence: TGCGCCAGCAGCTTGGACAGGGCAGGCACAGATACGCAGTATTTT. The full variable domain, in which reference TRBV5-1 and TRBJ2-3 provide the parts outside the CDR3, is KAGVTQTPRYLIKTRGQQVTLSCSPISGHRSVSWYQQTPGQGLQFLFEYFSETQRNKGNFPGRFSGRQFSNSRSEMNVSTLELGDSALYLCASSLDRAGTDTQYFGPGTRLTVL.

The chain uses TRBV29-1 and TRBJ2-7, with 7 bases aligning to TRBD1. The CDR3 runs 12 residues. J gave up 3 bases and V 5 bases, and 4 bases lay outside the gene matches. Germline V gene sequence: CDR1 SQVTM, CDR2 ANQGSEA. The CDR3 nucleotides read TGCAGCGTTAGGGACAGCGACTACGAGCAGTACTTC. Translating it yields CSVRDSDYEQYF.

V and J are TRBV6-5 and TRBJ2-7, with TRBD1 matching over 9 bases. This CDR3 has 15 residues. V shed 4 bases and J 2 bases; nucleotides not matched to a gene: 6. From germline, CDR1 is MNHEY and CDR2 SVGAGI. The CDR3 nucleotides read TGTGCCAGCAGTTTACAGGACAGGGGAACCTACGAGCAGTACTTC. It yields the protein CASSLQDRGTYEQYF.

The V gene is TRBV6-4, the J gene TRBJ2-3; 9 bases are shared with TRBD2. Germline loops: CDR1 MRHNA, CDR2 SNTAGT. The J segment lost 11 bases and the V segment lost 0 bases, leaving 3 bases of the junction unmatched. The CDR3 length is 13 residues. CDR3 sequence (DNA): TGTGCCAGCAGTGACTCGACTAGCGGACTGCAGTATTTT. Amino acids: CASSDSTSGLQYF.

V usage is TRBV21-1 and J usage is TRBJ2-5; the D call TRBD2 from the table was never checked on the DNA. TRBV21-1 is marked as a pseudogene. This CDR3 has 14 amino acids. CDR3 DNA: TGTGCCAGTCACCGCCGGGACTCGCAAGAGACCCAGTACTTC. It is translated as CASHRRDSQETQYF.

Concerning this clone itself: This specimen includes other DNA sequences encoding the same CDR3. The chain couples TRBV19 to TRBJ1-1; no reliable D call. The CDR3 sequence is 14 residues long. Trimming cost V 3 bases and J 0 bases, with 8 bases left between them. CDR1 LNHDA and CDR2 SQIVND come from the germline V gene (reference sequence). This CDR3 is CASSIGVMNTEAFF. The CDR3 DNA is TGTGCCAGTAGTATTGGGGTCATGAACACTGAAGCTTTCTTT.

This chain uses TRBV24-1 with TRBJ2-1; 9 bases are shared with TRBD2. The CDR3 extends over 18 amino acids. The germline V gene has CDR1 KGHDR and CDR2 SFDVKD. With V trimmed by 0 bases and J by 2 bases, 7 bases remained unmatched. This CDR3 reads CATSDLSAGGPPYNEQFF. CDR3 DNA: TGTGCCACCAGTGATTTGTCGGCGGGAGGGCCGCCCTACAATGAGCAGTTCTTC.

The V call is TRBV5-5, the J call TRBJ2-1, with 8 bases matching TRBD2. The V segment lost 3 bases and the J segment 3 bases; nucleotides outside the gene matches: 5. This CDR3 spans 15 amino acids. The germline CDR1 and CDR2 sequences are SGHKS and YYEKEE (reference sequence). The CDR3 DNA reads TGTGCCAGCAGCTGGGGAGCGGGGGACTACAATGAGCAGTTCTTC. It translates to CASSWGAGDYNEQFF.

The chain recombines TRBV6-5 with TRBJ2-3; 9 bases line up with TRBD2. The CDR3 has 16 residues. The V and J ends lost 0 bases and 4 bases, in that order; junction bases with no gene match: 5. From germline, CDR1 is MNHEY and CDR2 SVGAGI. The CDR3 protein is CASSYSPSGAPDTQYF. The DNA for the CDR3 is TGTGCCAGCAGTTACTCTCCTAGCGGGGCCCCAGATACGCAGTATTTT.

The gene calls are TRBV28 and TRBJ2-4; TRBD2 is a possible D gene (6 bases). Trimming shortened V by 8 bases and J by 8 bases, and 19 bases separated the two germline ends. CDR1 is MDHEN and CDR2 is SYDVKM in the germline V gene. CDR3 length: 14 residues. Written as DNA, the CDR3 is TGTGCCAGCCTTCCCTCCGGGACTCCAGACATTCAGTACTTC. Protein: CASLPSGTPDIQYF.

The V call is TRBV7-8, the J call TRBJ1-2; 7 positions agree with TRBD1. Germline trimming cut 7 bases from V and 2 bases from J; bases unmatched to any gene: 10. From germline, CDR1 is SGHVS and CDR2 FQNEAQ. The CDR3 consists of 15 residues. In DNA form, the CDR3 reads TGTGCCAGCAACCCGAATGAGGGACAGAACTATGGCTACACCTTC. It encodes CASNPNEGQNYGYTF.

V and J are TRBV6-5 and TRBJ2-3, with D perhaps matching TRBD1 (7 bases). Germline V gene lookup returns CDR1 MNHEY and CDR2 SVGAGI. CDR3 length equals 15 residues. Trimming pared 3 bases from V and 2 bases from J, leaving 12 bases between. The DNA of the CDR3 is TGTGCCAGCAGTTATCAGGGGGGATCCACAGATACGCAGTATTTT. It encodes CASSYQGGSTDTQYF.

The rearrangement joins TRBV25-1 to TRBJ1-2; 7 bases fit TRBD1. The trim removed 4 bases at V and 1 base at J, leaving 9 bases unmatched. Germline V gene data show CDR1 as MGHDK and CDR2 as SYGVNS. The CDR3 sequence is 16 residues long. The CDR3: CASSGADRVRNYGYTF. CDR3 bases: TGTGCCAGCAGTGGGGCAGACAGGGTTCGTAACTATGGCTACACCTTC.

The chain recombines TRBV3-1 (or the pseudogene TRBV3-2) with TRBJ1-2; TRBD1 might be the D (5 bases). Germline V CDR1 and CDR2: LGHDT, YNNKEL (reference sequence). V was shortened by 5 bases and J by 6 bases, with 16 bases between the two germline ends. This CDR3 contains 14 residues. CDR3 nucleotide sequence: TGTGCCAGCAGCTCTCGGGGGAGGGAGCATGGCTACACCTTC. Protein sequence: CASSSRGREHGYTF.

The rearrangement links TRBV5-1 to TRBJ2-7; unclear D gene. This CDR3 comprises 11 residues. CDR1 and CDR2 from the germline V gene are SGHRS and YFSETQ. V lost 0 bases and J 5 bases, leaving 3 bases between the germline ends. The CDR3 coding sequence is TGCGCCAGCAGCTTGGACCACGAGCAGTACTTC. Protein: CASSLDHEQYF. The complete variable domain, with remaining parts taken from reference TRBV5-1 and TRBJ2-7, reads KAGVTQTPRYLIKTRGQQVTLSCSPISGHRSVSWYQQTPGQGLQFLFEYFSETQRNKGNFPGRFSGRQFSNSRSEMNVSTLELGDSALYLCASSLDHEQYFGPGTRLTVT.

V is TRBV20-1 and J is TRBJ2-3; D ambiguous. This CDR3 spans 11 amino acids. Germline V lookup: CDR1 DFQATT, CDR2 SNEGSKA (reference sequence). V lost 2 bases to trimming and J lost 4 bases, with 4 bases between them. The CDR3 reads CSARRADTQYF. In nucleotides, the CDR3 is TGCAGTGCTAGAAGAGCAGATACGCAGTATTTT.

The gene calls are TRBV5-6 and TRBJ1-2; D remains unclear. Germline CDR1 reads SGHDT; CDR2 reads YYEEEE. The CDR3 has 14 residues. The V end was cut by 3 bases, the J end by 7 bases, with 16 bases between. In DNA, the CDR3 is TGTGCCAGCAGCTGGACGGGCCGCCCCGGTGGCTACACCTTC. Translating gives CASSWTGRPGGYTF.

This chain uses TRBV7-3 with TRBJ2-2, with D uncertain. Germline V gene data show CDR1 as SGHTA and CDR2 as FQGTGA. The CDR3 loop spans 12 amino acids. V was pared by 2 bases and J by 7 bases, with 5 bases between. CDR3 region: CASSLGVGELFF. The DNA for the CDR3 is TGTGCCAGCAGCTTAGGGGTCGGGGAGCTGTTTTTT.

V and J are TRBV7-2 and TRBJ2-7; 9 nucleotides align to TRBD2. V trimming: 0 bases; J trimming: 0 bases; junction bases outside the gene matches: 3. This CDR3 contains 16 residues. Germline V gene data show CDR1 as SGHTA and CDR2 as FQGNSA. In DNA form, the CDR3 reads TGTGCCAGCAGCTTAGCCGCTAGCGGGGACTCCTACGAGCAGTACTTC. It is translated as CASSLAASGDSYEQYF.

The chain joins TRBV12-3 or TRBV12-4 to TRBJ2-7; D uncertain. V lost 5 bases and J lost 6, with 8 bases in between. This CDR3 is 11 amino acids long. CDR3 protein: CASSRTGEQYF. CDR3 nucleotides: TGTGCCAGCAGTCGAACGGGCGAGCAGTACTTC.